This T cell receptor (beta chain) was obtained from a study of preoperative IRX-2 immunotherapy in early breast cancer. The treatment was: preoperative locoregional IRX-2 cytokine immunotherapy. This phase Ib study tested locoregional IRX-2 cytokine immunotherapy given before surgery. CDR3 length: 15 amino acids. Trimming stripped 3 bases from V and 0 bases from J, with 11 bases between. From germline, CDR1 is KGHSH and CDR2 LQKENI. Clones were sequenced by immunoSEQ multiplex PCR, and TCRdb holds only the in-frame ones, with some missing. The repertoire holds roughly 40,000 clones, with roughly 80% as singletons.

Sequenced material: tumor tissue, taken after IRX-2 immunotherapy. This TCR derives from a human donor with breast cancer. V gene TRBV18 combines with J gene TRBJ1-1; D is ambiguous. The CDR3 protein is CASSPTAQLNTEAFF. The CDR3 DNA reads as TGTGCCAGCTCACCGACTGCTCAGTTGAACACTGAAGCTTTCTTT.